Listed below are T cell receptor beta chains from one sample, sequenced in a study of cytomegalovirus exposure and HLA in healthy donors. Assay used: immunoSEQ multiplex PCR; TCRdb lists only in-frame clones, some missing. The sample records around 150,000 clones, approximately 76% being singletons. Sequencing used PBMCs. These receptors were collected from a man aged 60 to 75 in good health and CMV-seronegative. CDR3s include the opening cysteine and the closing phenylalanine or tryptophan. A D gene is named only where the DNA matches it firmly. Expanded clones are given a class, and other clones once, few, many or no size at all.

D	V	size	J	CDR3
-	TRBV7-2	-	TRBJ2-1	CASSAGTYNEQFF
-	TRBV6-5	-	TRBJ2-7	CASSPLSGAGEQYF
TRBD2	TRBV7-3	-	TRBJ2-2	CASSFSGGRTGELFF
-	TRBV27	-	TRBJ2-5	CASSTGSYQETQYF
-	TRBV11-2	-	TRBJ1-2	CASSLSSTGYYGYTF
-	TRBV5-1	-	TRBJ2-3	CASSLASDRILSSTDTQYF
-	TRBV2	few	TRBJ2-1	CASNRAPATNNEQFF
TRBD2	TRBV5-6	-	TRBJ2-7	CASSLLAGGRREQYF
TRBD2	TRBV5-1	few	TRBJ2-3	CASSLGLAGTDTQYF
-	TRBV6-1	-	TRBJ1-5	CASSGGNSNQPQHF
-	TRBV19	-	TRBJ1-5	CASSIGGGGSNQPQHF
TRBD1	TRBV7-9	-	TRBJ1-4	CASSTRTGNEKLFF
-	TRBV6-5	-	TRBJ2-7	CASRRDGGVDEQYF
TRBD1	TRBV5-8	few	TRBJ1-5	CASSLGPGTGGNQPQHF
-	TRBV12-5	-	TRBJ2-3	CASGFTTDTQYF
-	TRBV6-1	once	TRBJ2-2	CASKGVDTGELFF
TRBD2	TRBV14	-	TRBJ2-2	CASSRLAMYTGELFF
TRBD1	TRBV10-1	-	TRBJ1-5	CASSGTGDQPQHF
-	TRBV11-2	-	TRBJ2-2	CASSSGTNTGELFF
TRBD2	TRBV28	-	TRBJ2-5	CASSPQREKRETQYF
-	TRBV19	-	TRBJ1-4	CASRIQGDEKLFF
-	TRBV18	-	TRBJ2-7	CASSPPGSISYEQYF
TRBD1	TRBV19	once	TRBJ1-5	CASSIGIETGGNQPQHF
TRBD1	TRBV7-3	-	TRBJ1-2	CASSDGTGYGYTF
-	TRBV7-2	-	TRBJ2-1	CASSLPTEANEQFF
-	TRBV18	-	TRBJ2-1	CASSPPSSYNEQFF
-	TRBV28	-	TRBJ2-3	CASLLGQATDTQYF
-	TRBV28	-	TRBJ1-6	CASIKGDGNNSPLHF
TRBD1	TRBV7-2	few	TRBJ2-7	CASSAQGQSYEQYF
-	TRBV11-2	-	TRBJ2-5	CASRRGFSGPRQETQYF
TRBD2	TRBV23-1	-	TRBJ2-1	CASRTPGLATYNEQFF
-	TRBV7-9	-	TRBJ2-5	CASSAGTLRETQYF
-	TRBV7-9	-	TRBJ1-5	CASSRLDGNQPQHF
TRBD1	TRBV6-6	-	TRBJ1-5	CASRRQGGVEPQHF
-	TRBV28	-	TRBJ1-2	CASSLSHSGYGYTF
TRBD1	TRBV6-6	once	TRBJ2-2	CASSRQGNTGELFF
TRBD1	TRBV28	-	TRBJ2-2	CASSLGQGATGELFF
-	TRBV7-9	once	TRBJ2-1	CASSKTGEAYNEQFF
-	TRBV28	-	TRBJ1-1	CAVYRERTEAFF
-	TRBV7-9	-	TRBJ1-5	CASSLALGEPQHF
-	TRBV18	-	TRBJ2-5	CASSFSHGETQYF
-	TRBV6-6	-	TRBJ2-7	CASMVPQGPNYEQYF
TRBD1	TRBV5-6	-	TRBJ2-5	CASSSPGQGQETQYF